These 25 T cell receptor beta chains share one sample of origin, sequenced in a study of OX40 agonist ivuxolimab in advanced cancers. Produced via immunoSEQ multiplex PCR; TCRdb's table is partial and in-frame only. This sample has 25,000 to 30,000 clones; about three quarters occur once, and the top ten carry 14%. Specimen: CD4+ or CD8+ T cells sorted from blood, collected in a trial of the OX40 agonist ivuxolimab. The origin of the receptors is an adult with an advanced solid tumor such as melanoma, head and neck, liver or kidney cancer.

The V call is TRBV5-6, the J call TRBJ2-2; D is ambiguous. The CDR3 is 16 amino acids. Per germline, CDR1 SGHDT and CDR2 YYEEEE. V lost 4 bases, J lost 0 bases, and 13 bases lay in between. This CDR3 is CASSTPVVTNTGELFF. The DNA of the CDR3 is TGTGCCAGCAGCACCCCGGTCGTTACGAACACCGGGGAGCTGTTTTTT.

The rearrangement uses TRBV7-9 and TRBJ1-5; D might be TRBD1 (6 bases). Trimming pared 0 bases from V and 5 bases from J, leaving 11 bases between. This CDR3 comprises 15 residues. The germline gives CDR1 SEHNR, CDR2 FQNEAQ (reference sequence). CDR3 nucleotides: TGTGCCAGCAGCTTAGCTGCCACAGGGCATCAGCCCCAGCATTTT. Translation gives CASSLAATGHQPQHF.

This clone came up once. V gene TRBV27 combines with J gene TRBJ2-5; D remains ambiguous. Between the trimmed V and J ends, which lost 9 bases and 2 bases, there was a span of 13 bases. The CDR3 has 13 amino acids. The germline CDR1 and CDR2 sequences are MNHEY and SMNVEV (reference sequence). The CDR3 nucleotides read TGTGCCAGTGGAATCCCGTTTCAAGAGACCCAGTACTTC. It codes for CASGIPFQETQYF.

The chain employs TRBV19 and TRBJ2-1; possibly TRBD1 or TRBD2 for D (5 bases each). The V end was cut by 4 bases, the J end by 4 bases, with 17 bases between. The germline gives CDR1 LNHDA, CDR2 SQIVND (reference sequence). The CDR3 has 16 amino acids. The CDR3 DNA follows: TGTGCCAGTAGTACGGGACGATCCCCTACATACAATGAGCAGTTCTTC. The encoded protein is CASSTGRSPTYNEQFF.

This clone was picked up a small number of times. This rearrangement joins TRBV11-1 to TRBJ2-5, with 8 positions matching TRBD2. This CDR3 region has 17 residues. Germline loops: CDR1 SGHAT, CDR2 FQDESV (reference sequence). V lost 4 bases and J lost 5; bases outside the gene matches: 15. The chain's CDR3 is CASSSITSGLQEETQYF. In DNA form, the CDR3 reads TGTGCCAGCAGCTCTATTACTAGCGGTCTTCAGGAGGAGACCCAGTACTTC.

The chain links TRBV7-6 to TRBJ2-7; D gene uncertain. Germline loops: CDR1 SGHVS, CDR2 FNYEAQ. The length of the CDR3 is 14 residues. Trimming took 5 bases from V and 1 from J, leaving 12 bases between them. This chain's CDR3 is CASSLTQNSYEQYF. CDR3 nucleotides: TGTGCCAGCAGCCTAACCCAAAATTCCTACGAGCAGTACTTC.

The gene calls are TRBV5-4 and TRBJ2-5; 7 bases line up with TRBD2. Germline CDR1 SGHNT, CDR2 YYREEE (reference sequence). The CDR3 covers 14 residues. V shed 0 bases, J shed 7 bases, and the junction held 6 bases outside the gene matches. Here the CDR3 reads CASSLEVGGGTQYF. The CDR3 DNA sequence: TGTGCCAGCAGCTTGGAGGTTGGGGGGGGGACCCAGTACTTC.

The chain links TRBV5-6 to TRBJ2-7, with 9 bases matching TRBD1. V lost 4 bases and J lost 3; bases outside the gene matches: 5. The CDR3 is 14 amino acids. Looked up from germline, CDR1 is SGHDT and CDR2 is YYEEEE. The CDR3 sequence: CASSTDRGVYEQYF. The CDR3 DNA reads as TGTGCCAGCAGCACGGACAGGGGAGTCTACGAGCAGTACTTC.

The chain uses TRBV6-5 and TRBJ2-1; 7 bases map to TRBD2. Germline V CDR1 and CDR2: MNHEY, SVGAGI. The CDR3 is 13 amino acids. Trimming took 10 bases from V and 7 from J; bases not matched to a gene: 10. The CDR3 is CATNWGGRNEQFF. In DNA, the CDR3 is TGTGCCACCAATTGGGGGGGTCGGAATGAGCAGTTCTTC.

The rearrangement uses TRBV19 and TRBJ2-7; D is unresolved. V was shortened by 10 bases and J by 2 bases, with 18 bases between the two germline ends. CDR1 is LNHDA and CDR2 is SQIVND in the germline V gene (reference sequence). The CDR3 consists of 14 residues. The CDR3 here is CATRLTSRAYEQYF. The DNA of the CDR3 is TGTGCCACCCGACTGACGTCAAGGGCCTACGAGCAGTACTTC.

The chain is built from TRBV30 and TRBJ1-2, with D tentatively TRBD1 (6 bases). Trimming removed 4 bases at V and 10 bases at J, with 16 bases between. There are 12 residues in the CDR3. Per the germline V gene, CDR1 is GTSNPN and CDR2 is SVGIG (reference sequence). CDR3 bases: TGTGCCTGGACCCCAGGGGAAAGCTTCTACACCTTC. Residues: CAWTPGESFYTF. Based on the CDR3 plus reference TRBV30 and TRBJ1-2, the full variable domain is SQTIHQWPATLVQPVGSPLSLECTVEGTSNPNLYWYRQAAGRGLQLLFYSVGIGQISSEVPQNLSASRPQDRQFILSSKKLLLSDSGFYLCAWTPGESFYTFGSGTRLTVV.

CDR3 sequence reads: CASSVAIPRLGSTGANVLTF. The CDR3 nucleotides read TGTGCCAGCAGCGTAGCGATCCCACGTCTCGGGTCTACTGGGGCCAACGTCCTGACTTTC. This chain links TRBV9 with TRBJ2-6; D gene uncertain. Trimming cost V 0 bases and J 2 bases, with 21 bases left between them. The germline CDR1 and CDR2 sequences are SGDLS and YYNGEE. This CDR3 contains 20 residues.

The chain uses TRBV19 and TRBJ2-7, with 9 bases aligning to TRBD1. The germline V gene has CDR1 LNHDA and CDR2 SQIVND (reference sequence). CDR3 length: 14 residues. Trimming at V came to 5 bases and at J to 3 bases, leaving 5 bases not matched to a gene. The DNA for the CDR3 is TGTGCCAGTAGTCCACAGGGGGCGGTCTACGAGCAGTACTTC. This translates into CASSPQGAVYEQYF.

Notes on this clone: Different DNA sequences within this sample yield the same CDR3. V is TRBV6-5 and J is TRBJ1-3; weak D call: TRBD1 (5 bases). CDR1 and CDR2 (germline): MNHEY, SVGAGI. V lost 0 bases, J lost 2 bases, and 8 bases lay in between. The CDR3 sequence is 15 residues long. CDR3 amino acids: CASSYSQGPGNTIYF. For the CDR3, the DNA is TGTGCCAGCAGTTACTCTCAGGGACCTGGAAACACCATATATTTT.

The DNA of the CDR3 is TGTGCCAGCAGTCCTCGGGGGCGCCCCGTAGACGAGCAGTACTTC. Its translation: CASSPRGRPVDEQYF. The chain joins TRBV6-5 to TRBJ2-7; D may correspond to TRBD1 or TRBD2 (6 bases each). Germline-derived CDR1 and CDR2 are MNHEY and SVGAGI. The CDR3 loop spans 15 amino acids. The ends were cut back, 5 bases at V and 5 bases at J, with 19 bases in the middle.

This clone is a singleton in its sample. The chain links TRBV4-2 to TRBJ1-2; no clear D gene. Germline CDR1 and CDR2: LGHNA and YNFKEQ. This CDR3 spans 12 amino acids. The V gene lost 5 bases and the J gene lost 8 bases, with 12 bases spanning the gap. In DNA form, the CDR3 reads TGTGCCAGCAGCTTGTCGGGAAAAGGCTACACCTTC. This encodes CASSLSGKGYTF.

V and J are TRBV11-2 and TRBJ2-7; TRBD2 matches 9 bases. Germline trimming cut 1 base from V and 5 bases from J; bases unmatched to any gene: 6. The V gene's germline CDR1 is SGHAT and CDR2 FQNNGV. The CDR3 runs 15 residues. This CDR3 reads CASSLAYGTSNEQYF. The CDR3 DNA is TGTGCCAGCAGCTTAGCCTACGGGACTAGCAACGAGCAGTACTTC.

The V call is TRBV11-1, the J call TRBJ2-2; 10 positions agree with TRBD1. V shed 5 bases, J shed 6 bases, and the junction held 6 bases outside the gene matches. The germline V gene has CDR1 SGHAT and CDR2 FQDESV (reference sequence). This CDR3 has 15 amino acids. CDR3 loop: CASSLRDRGPGELFF. As DNA, the CDR3 is TGTGCCAGCAGCCTCCGGGACAGGGGTCCCGGGGAGCTGTTTTTT.

The chain has TRBV29-1 and TRBJ1-2; D is unresolved. The CDR3 consists of 12 residues. V was trimmed by 3 bases and J by 1 base, leaving 6 bases between them. CDR1 SQVTM and CDR2 ANQGSEA come from the germline V gene. In DNA form, the CDR3 reads TGCAGCGTTGATGAGATTAACTATGGCTACACCTTC. It is translated as CSVDEINYGYTF. Full variable domain (outside the CDR3, taken from reference TRBV29-1 and TRBJ1-2): SAVISQKPSRDICQRGTSLTIQCQVDSQVTMMFWYRQQPGQSLTLIATANQGSEATYESGFVIDKFPISRPNLTFSTLTVSNMSPEDSSIYLCSVDEINYGYTFGSGTRLTVV.

The chain employs TRBV7-9 and TRBJ2-1; 10 nucleotides line up with TRBD1. Unmatched junction bases numbered 8, after V lost 4 bases and J lost 8 bases. The CDR3 length is 15 residues. Germline CDR1 and CDR2: SEHNR and FQNEAQ (reference sequence). CDR3 coding DNA: TGTGCCAGCAGCTACCCGGGACAGGGGAGGGATGAGCAGTTCTTC. It codes for CASSYPGQGRDEQFF.

The gene calls are TRBV27 and TRBJ1-6, with a possible D match to TRBD1 (5 bases). The CDR3 is 15 residues long. V lost 7 bases and J lost 8, with 18 bases in between. Germline V gene sequence: CDR1 MNHEY, CDR2 SMNVEV (reference sequence). CDR3 region: CASTSTGRLHSPLHF. In DNA, the CDR3 is TGTGCCAGCACCAGCACGGGACGGCTTCATTCACCCCTCCACTTT.

This chain connects TRBV7-9 to TRBJ2-7; no clear D gene. Germline V gene sequence: CDR1 SEHNR, CDR2 FQNEAQ (reference sequence). This CDR3 has 13 residues. With 1 base removed from V and 2 bases from J, the gap between germline ends came to 6 bases. CDR3 loop: CASSLDRTYEQYF. CDR3 DNA: TGTGCCAGCAGCTTAGACAGAACCTACGAGCAGTACTTC. Full variable domain (rest looked up from reference TRBV7-9 and TRBJ2-7): DTGVSQNPRHKITKRGQNVTFRCDPISEHNRLYWYRQTLGQGPEFLTYFQNEAQLEKSRLLSDRFSAERPKGSFSTLEIQRTEQGDSAMYLCASSLDRTYEQYFGPGTRLTVT.

V usage is TRBV7-2 and J usage is TRBJ2-7, with D perhaps matching TRBD1 or TRBD2 (6 bases each). There are 15 residues in the CDR3. Germline loops: CDR1 SGHTA, CDR2 FQGNSA. Trimming removed 5 bases from V and 2 bases from J, with 16 bases in between. CDR3 amino acids: CASSPNGGRAYEQYF. In DNA, the CDR3 is TGTGCCAGCAGCCCGAACGGGGGCAGGGCCTACGAGCAGTACTTC.

This chain links TRBV11-1 with TRBJ2-5; D remains ambiguous. CDR1 is SGHAT and CDR2 is FQDESV in the germline V gene (reference sequence). The V end lost 1 base, the J end lost 0 bases, and 9 bases lay between the germline ends. The length of the CDR3 is 15 residues. The CDR3 sequence: CASSLGPGYQETQYF. The CDR3 DNA is TGTGCCAGCAGCTTAGGCCCCGGGTACCAAGAGACCCAGTACTTC. The variable domain in full, with the rest retrieved from reference TRBV11-1 and TRBJ2-5, is EAEVAQSPRYKITEKSQAVAFWCDPISGHATLYWYRQILGQGPELLVQFQDESVVDDSQLPKDRFSAERLKGVDSTLKIQPAELGDSAMYLCASSLGPGYQETQYFGPGTRLLVL.

The chain couples TRBV27 to TRBJ2-7; D is possibly TRBD1 (6 bases). Germline V gene data show CDR1 as MNHEY and CDR2 as SMNVEV (reference sequence). Deletions cut 7 bases from V and 0 bases from J, with 13 bases between. CDR3 length: 14 amino acids. The CDR3 region is CASKPGHRSYEQYF. In DNA, the CDR3 is TGTGCCAGCAAGCCGGGACATCGCTCCTACGAGCAGTACTTC.